A selection of T cell receptor beta chains follows, all from one sample in a study of Graves' ophthalmopathy and Graves' hyperthyroidism. One entry per CDR3 protein results from TCRdb running MiXCR on the multiplex PCR reads. The sample holds a few hundred thousand distinct CDR3 sequences, 20% to 25% seen once. The specimen sequenced was peripheral blood. These TCRs come from a woman aged 45-59 years with Graves' ophthalmopathy. Both conserved end residues are part of each CDR3. Fields, in order: J gene, V gene, D gene, clone size, CDR3 DNA, CDR3 protein. The D gene is left open where the match is weak. A row's size may be missing; if present it is once, few, many or a size class.

j_call: TRBJ2-3
v_call: TRBV6-1
d_call: NA
clone_size: many
cdr3_nt: TGTGCCAGCAGCGGCCCGACGGATACGCAGTATTTT
cdr3_aa: CASSGPTDTQYF

j_call: TRBJ1-1
v_call: TRBV29-1
d_call: NA
clone_size: NA
cdr3_nt: TGCAGCGTTGTCAACACTGAAGCTTTCTTT
cdr3_aa: CSVVNTEAFF

j_call: TRBJ2-7
v_call: TRBV6-5
d_call: TRBD1
clone_size: many
cdr3_nt: TGTGCCAGCACCCACCTCACAGGGGAAGAGCAGTACTTC
cdr3_aa: CASTHLTGEEQYF

j_call: TRBJ1-1
v_call: TRBV12-3/TRBV12-4
d_call: TRBD1
clone_size: many
cdr3_nt: TGTGCCAGCAGCACCTCCGGGACAGGGGGATCAGCTTTCTTT
cdr3_aa: CASSTSGTGGSAFF

j_call: TRBJ2-7
v_call: TRBV3-1
d_call: TRBD1
clone_size: NA
cdr3_nt: TGTGCCAGCAGCTTCCGGGACAGCAGAGAGCAGTACTTC
cdr3_aa: CASSFRDSREQYF

j_call: TRBJ1-1
v_call: TRBV5-1
d_call: NA
clone_size: many
cdr3_nt: TGCGCCAGCAGCGCCCACTGGGTGAACACTGAAGCTTTCTTT
cdr3_aa: CASSAHWVNTEAFF

j_call: TRBJ2-7
v_call: TRBV6-5
d_call: NA
clone_size: many
cdr3_nt: TGTGCCTCCTCGAGGATCTCCTACGAGCAGTACTTC
cdr3_aa: CASSRISYEQYF

j_call: TRBJ1-3
v_call: TRBV29-1
d_call: NA
clone_size: few
cdr3_nt: TGCAGCGTAACGGACGAGGCCTCTGGAAACACCATATATTTT
cdr3_aa: CSVTDEASGNTIYF

j_call: TRBJ1-2
v_call: TRBV6-5
d_call: NA
clone_size: many
cdr3_nt: TGTGCCAGCAGTTACGAAAGGTCTAACTATGGCTACACCTTC
cdr3_aa: CASSYERSNYGYTF

j_call: TRBJ1-6
v_call: TRBV19
d_call: NA
clone_size: many
cdr3_nt: TGTGCCAGTAGACCCCCGGGACTAAATAATTCACCCCTCCACTTT
cdr3_aa: CASRPPGLNNSPLHF

j_call: TRBJ1-5
v_call: TRBV4-1
d_call: NA
clone_size: NA
cdr3_nt: TGCGCCAGCAGCCTCGGGATGCAGGACAATCAGCCCCAGCATTTT
cdr3_aa: CASSLGMQDNQPQHF

j_call: TRBJ2-5
v_call: TRBV20-1
d_call: NA
clone_size: NA
cdr3_nt: TGCAGTGCCTCCGGGTGGGCCGGGGAGACCCAGTACTTC
cdr3_aa: CSASGWAGETQYF

j_call: TRBJ1-1
v_call: TRBV5-5
d_call: NA
clone_size: few
cdr3_nt: TGTGCCAGCAGCTTAAGCGAACGCGGGTGGGCTTTCTTT
cdr3_aa: CASSLSERGWAFF

j_call: TRBJ2-7
v_call: TRBV7-3
d_call: TRBD2
clone_size: NA
cdr3_nt: TGTGCCAGCAGCGGCCGCGAGCGGGAGGGCCGGTACGAGCAGTACTTC
cdr3_aa: CASSGREREGRYEQYF

j_call: TRBJ2-5
v_call: TRBV20-1
d_call: NA
clone_size: many
cdr3_nt: TGCAGTGCTAGTGGAGGGACCGTCCCAGTTTTTCAAGAGACCCAGTACTTC
cdr3_aa: CSASGGTVPVFQETQYF

j_call: TRBJ2-5
v_call: TRBV9
d_call: TRBD1
clone_size: many
cdr3_nt: TGTGCCAGCAGCGTAACGCATGGACAGGGGGCTTTTCAAGAGACCCAGTACTTC
cdr3_aa: CASSVTHGQGAFQETQYF

j_call: TRBJ1-6
v_call: TRBV6-2/TRBV6-3
d_call: TRBD1
clone_size: NA
cdr3_nt: TGTGCCAGCAGTTACGGAGGGGGGGACAGCTCCTATAATTCACCCCTCCACTTT
cdr3_aa: CASSYGGGDSSYNSPLHF

j_call: TRBJ2-7
v_call: TRBV13
d_call: TRBD2
clone_size: many
cdr3_nt: TGTGCCAGCAGTATAGCGGGAGGAGCCTACGAGCAGTACTTC
cdr3_aa: CASSIAGGAYEQYF

j_call: TRBJ2-7
v_call: TRBV27
d_call: TRBD2
clone_size: few
cdr3_nt: TGTGCCAGCAGTTTAGGCCATAGCGGGAACTCCCCTTACGAGCAGTACTTC
cdr3_aa: CASSLGHSGNSPYEQYF

j_call: TRBJ2-5
v_call: TRBV7-3
d_call: NA
clone_size: many
cdr3_nt: TGTGCCAGCAGCTTAGGGGGGCGTGCGGAGACCCAGTACTTC
cdr3_aa: CASSLGGRAETQYF

j_call: TRBJ2-5
v_call: TRBV12-3/TRBV12-4
d_call: TRBD2
clone_size: many
cdr3_nt: TGTGCCAGCAGTTTATCTAGCGGGCGCTCCGGTGAGACCCAGTACTTC
cdr3_aa: CASSLSSGRSGETQYF

j_call: TRBJ2-5
v_call: TRBV5-8
d_call: NA
clone_size: many
cdr3_nt: TGTGCCAGCAGCTCACAGGGAAGGGGAAAGACCCAGTACTTC
cdr3_aa: CASSSQGRGKTQYF

j_call: TRBJ2-5
v_call: TRBV6-1
d_call: TRBD2
clone_size: many
cdr3_nt: TGTGCCAGCAGTCTTCTAGCGGGAGAGACCCAGTACTTC
cdr3_aa: CASSLLAGETQYF

j_call: TRBJ2-7
v_call: TRBV11-2
d_call: TRBD2
clone_size: NA
cdr3_nt: TGTGCCAGCAGCCTGAGACCGGCACTAGCGGGAAACGAGCAGTACTTC
cdr3_aa: CASSLRPALAGNEQYF

j_call: TRBJ2-2
v_call: TRBV6-5
d_call: NA
clone_size: many
cdr3_nt: TGTGCCAGCAGTTCTGTGGGCGCGGGGGAGCTGTTTTTT
cdr3_aa: CASSSVGAGELFF

j_call: TRBJ2-5
v_call: TRBV5-1
d_call: NA
clone_size: many
cdr3_nt: TGCGCCAGCAGCTTGGATGCAGGAAACCAAGAGACCCAGTACTTC
cdr3_aa: CASSLDAGNQETQYF

j_call: TRBJ1-1
v_call: TRBV20-1
d_call: TRBD1
clone_size: many
cdr3_nt: TGCAGTGCCGAACTTGGACAGGCTGAAGCTTTCTTT
cdr3_aa: CSAELGQAEAFF

j_call: TRBJ1-1
v_call: TRBV20-1
d_call: NA
clone_size: NA
cdr3_nt: TGCAGTGCTAGAGTTGGGCAAATACTTAGCACTGAAGCTTTCTTT
cdr3_aa: CSARVGQILSTEAFF

j_call: TRBJ2-7
v_call: TRBV29-1
d_call: NA
clone_size: many
cdr3_nt: TGCAGCGTCGCGACCGGGGGATCTGGCCACGAGCAGTACTTC
cdr3_aa: CSVATGGSGHEQYF

j_call: TRBJ1-2
v_call: TRBV20-1
d_call: NA
clone_size: many
cdr3_nt: TGCAGTGCTAGAGATTGGACAGATGGCTACACCTTC
cdr3_aa: CSARDWTDGYTF

j_call: TRBJ1-2
v_call: TRBV20-1
d_call: TRBD1
clone_size: NA
cdr3_nt: TGCAGTGCTAGAGATCCCCGGACAGGAAGGGCTATAGACTATGGCTACACCTTC
cdr3_aa: CSARDPRTGRAIDYGYTF

j_call: TRBJ2-7
v_call: TRBV20-1
d_call: NA
clone_size: few
cdr3_nt: TGCAGTGCTAGAGCCGTCCACGGGGCCTTGGGCTACGAGCAGTACTTC
cdr3_aa: CSARAVHGALGYEQYF

j_call: TRBJ1-1
v_call: TRBV24-1
d_call: NA
clone_size: NA
cdr3_nt: TGTGCCACCAGTGAGTTCTCAGGGGCTGAAGCTTTCTTT
cdr3_aa: CATSEFSGAEAFF

j_call: TRBJ1-2
v_call: TRBV4-1
d_call: NA
clone_size: many
cdr3_nt: TGCGCCAGCAGCCAAGTGGGGATGGGGGCCTATGGCTACACCTTC
cdr3_aa: CASSQVGMGAYGYTF

j_call: TRBJ2-7
v_call: TRBV28
d_call: TRBD1
clone_size: many
cdr3_nt: TGTGCCAGCAGTTTATTTGTCTTGGGGGACAGGGGGTCCTTGGAGCAGTACTTC
cdr3_aa: CASSLFVLGDRGSLEQYF

j_call: TRBJ2-7
v_call: TRBV6-1
d_call: TRBD1
clone_size: many
cdr3_nt: TGTGCCAGCAGTGCGACGGGACAGGGGGCGAACAACTTC
cdr3_aa: CASSATGQGANNF

j_call: TRBJ2-7
v_call: TRBV5-1
d_call: NA
clone_size: many
cdr3_nt: TGCGCCAGCAGCCCTGCAGGCGGGGGACAGGCCTACGAGCAGTACTTC
cdr3_aa: CASSPAGGGQAYEQYF

j_call: TRBJ1-1
v_call: TRBV7-2
d_call: NA
clone_size: once
cdr3_nt: TGTGCCAGCAGCTTAGCGTTCGGCAGGGCTGAAGCTTTCTTT
cdr3_aa: CASSLAFGRAEAFF

j_call: TRBJ2-1
v_call: TRBV29-1
d_call: NA
clone_size: NA
cdr3_nt: TGCAGCGTTGGTTGGGGGAACTCCTACAATGAGCAGTTCTTC
cdr3_aa: CSVGWGNSYNEQFF

j_call: TRBJ2-5
v_call: TRBV24-1
d_call: TRBD1
clone_size: many
cdr3_nt: TGTGCCACCAGCCGGTCGGGACAGGCGGAGACCCAGTACTTC
cdr3_aa: CATSRSGQAETQYF

j_call: TRBJ2-7
v_call: TRBV18
d_call: NA
clone_size: few
cdr3_nt: TGTGCCAGCTCACTTCGACAGGCCGACTACGAGCAGTACTTC
cdr3_aa: CASSLRQADYEQYF

j_call: TRBJ2-7
v_call: TRBV7-2
d_call: TRBD2
clone_size: NA
cdr3_nt: TGTGCCAGCAGCTTAAGGCTAGCGGTCTCCTACGAGCAGTACTTC
cdr3_aa: CASSLRLAVSYEQYF

j_call: TRBJ2-2
v_call: TRBV30
d_call: NA
clone_size: many
cdr3_nt: TGTGCCTGGAGCCGAGGGACGGCCGGGGAGCTGTTTTTT
cdr3_aa: CAWSRGTAGELFF

j_call: TRBJ1-1
v_call: TRBV6-1
d_call: NA
clone_size: many
cdr3_nt: TGTGCCAGCAGTGAAATCAGGGGCCAGGGAGCTTTCTTT
cdr3_aa: CASSEIRGQGAFF

j_call: TRBJ2-5
v_call: TRBV13
d_call: NA
clone_size: NA
cdr3_nt: TGTGCCAGCAGCTCCCACAGGGAACAAGAGACCCAGTACTTC
cdr3_aa: CASSSHREQETQYF

j_call: TRBJ1-5
v_call: TRBV19
d_call: TRBD1
clone_size: few
cdr3_nt: TGTGCCAGTCTCGGGGACAGCTATAGCAATCAGCCCCAGCATTTT
cdr3_aa: CASLGDSYSNQPQHF

j_call: TRBJ1-5
v_call: TRBV6-1
d_call: NA
clone_size: many
cdr3_nt: TGTGCCAGCAGTGAATCAGGTACGGAGCCCCAGCATTTT
cdr3_aa: CASSESGTEPQHF

j_call: TRBJ1-5
v_call: TRBV7-2
d_call: TRBD1
clone_size: many
cdr3_nt: TGTGCCAGCAGCCGAAACAGGGGCGTCAATCAGCCCCAGCATTTT
cdr3_aa: CASSRNRGVNQPQHF

j_call: TRBJ1-1
v_call: TRBV15
d_call: NA
clone_size: many
cdr3_nt: TGTGCCACCAGCACCCGGGTGGGGGCTACTGAAGCTTTCTTT
cdr3_aa: CATSTRVGATEAFF

j_call: TRBJ2-7
v_call: TRBV6-5
d_call: TRBD2
clone_size: many
cdr3_nt: TGTGCCAGCAGTTACTCGATTAGCGGGATAAACTACGAGCAGTACTTC
cdr3_aa: CASSYSISGINYEQYF

j_call: TRBJ1-6
v_call: TRBV10-3
d_call: NA
clone_size: few
cdr3_nt: TGTGCCATCGGTGAGTCCGGGGGGCTAATTCTACCCCTCCACTTT
cdr3_aa: CAIGESGGLILPLHF

j_call: TRBJ1-1
v_call: TRBV5-5
d_call: NA
clone_size: NA
cdr3_nt: TGTGCCAGCAGCCTGGACAGCTCCACTGAAGCTTTCTTT
cdr3_aa: CASSLDSSTEAFF

j_call: TRBJ1-3
v_call: TRBV19
d_call: NA
clone_size: many
cdr3_nt: TGTGCCAGCAATAAAATTTTCTCTGGAAACACCATATATTTT
cdr3_aa: CASNKIFSGNTIYF

j_call: TRBJ1-5
v_call: TRBV12-3/TRBV12-4
d_call: NA
clone_size: many
cdr3_nt: TGTGCCAGCAGTGCAAAACGAGGGCAGCCCCAGCATTTT
cdr3_aa: CASSAKRGQPQHF

j_call: TRBJ1-1
v_call: TRBV19
d_call: NA
clone_size: many
cdr3_nt: TGTGCCAGTAGTTCGACGGGAGCTGAAGCTTTCTTT
cdr3_aa: CASSSTGAEAFF

j_call: TRBJ2-5
v_call: TRBV11-2
d_call: NA
clone_size: many
cdr3_nt: TGTGCCAGCAGCCGAGGGGGGGGGAGTCTAGGAGAGACCCAGTACTTC
cdr3_aa: CASSRGGGSLGETQYF

j_call: TRBJ2-5
v_call: TRBV12-5
d_call: NA
clone_size: many
cdr3_nt: TGTGCTAGTGGTTTGGGAGGGACCCAGTACTTC
cdr3_aa: CASGLGGTQYF